This T cell receptor (beta chain) was documented in a study of cytomegalovirus exposure and HLA in healthy donors. In the PCR, 60 Vbeta and 13 Jbeta primers were used. The assay was immunoSEQ multiplex PCR, and TCRdb's table has in-frame clones only and misses some. The table lists about 90,000 clones, roughly 72% of them singletons, with approximately 20% in the top ten. Study-wide results and limits: A later analysis found that most CMV-associated TCR beta chains appeared HLA-restricted. TCR beta chain V- and J-gene trimming was linked, in a later analysis, to a missense variant in DCLRE1C. Most TCR sequences showed up rarely, but some public TCRs showed up in many donors.

Of note for this clone: Antigen: not known.

This CDR3 has 16 residues. Germline V lookup: CDR1 MRHNA, CDR2 SNTAGT. The junction had 8 bases not matched to a gene; V was cut back by 5 bases and J by 5 bases. The chain couples TRBV6-4 to TRBJ2-1; 11 nucleotides align to TRBD2. This sequence originates from a man aged 25 to 45 in good health and CMV-seropositive. The sequencing input was PBMCs. The CDR3 DNA follows: TGTGCCAGCAGTTCTACGGGACTAGCGGCGGACAATGAGCAGTTCTTC. Protein sequence: CASSSTGLAADNEQFF.